These T cell receptor beta chains were read from a single sample in a study of immunodeficiency. Here immunoSEQ multiplex PCR was the method, and the copy in TCRdb shows in-frame clones only, minus some. Of hundreds of clones listed, 85% to 95% were seen once; the top ten hold under 2.5%. The sample consisted of CD4+ T cells from blood. These receptor sequences come from a human donor in good health. Each CDR3 is given with its conserved first and last residue. The D gene is left open where the match is weak. Rows give clone size only sometimes, using once, few, many, or a class for an expanded clone.

V: TRBV5-1; D: -; J: TRBJ1-1; size: -; DNA: TGCGCCAGCAGCTTGGCTAAGGGGCCGGGAAGAAAGGACACTGAAGCTTTCTTT; CDR3: CASSLAKGPGRKDTEAFF
V: TRBV15; D: -; J: TRBJ1-1; size: once; DNA: TGTGCCACCAGCAGAGATGACAGCTCGAACACTGAAGCTTTCTTT; CDR3: CATSRDDSSNTEAFF
V: TRBV6-5; D: -; J: TRBJ2-1; size: -; DNA: TGTGCCAGCAGTTATAGGACAAGTAGAAATGAGCAGTTCTTC; CDR3: CASSYRTSRNEQFF
V: TRBV5-1; D: TRBD1; J: TRBJ1-1; size: -; DNA: TGCGCCAGCAGCGTTGACAGGGGCGCGAACACTGAAGCTTTCTTT; CDR3: CASSVDRGANTEAFF
V: TRBV6-5; D: TRBD1; J: TRBJ1-1; size: -; DNA: TGTGCCAGCAGTTACTCTGGACAGGCGAACACTGAAGCTTTCTTT; CDR3: CASSYSGQANTEAFF
V: TRBV3-1/TRBV3-2; D: -; J: TRBJ1-2; size: -; DNA: TGTGCCAGCAGCCAGACCCCTGAGGGGACAAATGGCTACACCTTC; CDR3: CASSQTPEGTNGYTF
V: TRBV20-1; D: TRBD2; J: TRBJ2-1; size: -; DNA: TGCAGTGCTAGTCGTCCGCGGCGGGGGGGCTTTCATGAGCAGTTCTTC; CDR3: CSASRPRRGGFHEQFF
V: TRBV11-2; D: TRBD1; J: TRBJ1-1; size: few; DNA: TGTGCCAGCAGCCCATTAAGACAGGGGAGTTGGGCGAACACTGAAGCTTTCTTT; CDR3: CASSPLRQGSWANTEAFF
V: TRBV19; D: TRBD2; J: TRBJ2-2; size: -; DNA: TGTGCCAGTAGTATCCAATTTACTAGCGGAAACACCGGGGAGCTGTTTTTT; CDR3: CASSIQFTSGNTGELFF
V: TRBV3-1/TRBV3-2; D: -; J: TRBJ2-7; size: -; DNA: TGTGCCAGCAGCCCTTGGGATGGCAGGGGTATTCCCTACGAGCAGTACTTC; CDR3: CASSPWDGRGIPYEQYF
V: TRBV20-1; D: TRBD2; J: TRBJ2-1; size: -; DNA: TGCAGTGCTAGTCTAGCGGGGGGACTCAAATACAATGAGCAGTTCTTC; CDR3: CSASLAGGLKYNEQFF
V: TRBV12-3/TRBV12-4; D: -; J: TRBJ2-2; size: -; DNA: TGTGCCAGCAGTCGCACTTGGGAGCTGTTTTTT; CDR3: CASSRTWELFF
V: TRBV10-3; D: -; J: TRBJ1-1; size: once; DNA: TGTGCCATCAGTGAACGTATGGACACTGAAGCTTTCTTT; CDR3: CAISERMDTEAFF
V: TRBV18; D: -; J: TRBJ2-4; size: -; DNA: TGTGCCAGCTCACCTTCGGGGGCCAGGCCGCTAGCCAAAAACATTCAGTACTTC; CDR3: CASSPSGARPLAKNIQYF
V: TRBV5-1; D: TRBD1; J: TRBJ1-2; size: -; DNA: TGCGCCAGCACCCTAGACGTCGGACAGGGGGCCGCTAACTATGGCTACACCTTC; CDR3: CASTLDVGQGAANYGYTF
V: TRBV24-1; D: -; J: TRBJ2-1; size: few; DNA: TGTGCCACCAGTGGGCGGACGAGCTCCTACAATGAGCAGTTCTTC; CDR3: CATSGRTSSYNEQFF
V: TRBV9; D: TRBD2; J: TRBJ2-1; size: -; DNA: TGTGCCAGCAGCGTAGGGCCCACGGGAGGGAGCTCCTACAATGAGCAGTTCTTC; CDR3: CASSVGPTGGSSYNEQFF
V: TRBV6-5; D: TRBD1; J: TRBJ1-2; size: -; DNA: TGTGCCAGCAGTACTAGACAGGGGTTTGGCTACACCTTC; CDR3: CASSTRQGFGYTF
V: TRBV10-1; D: TRBD1; J: TRBJ2-1; size: once; DNA: TGCGCCAGCAGTGAGGGGTGGACAGGGTACAATGAGCAGTTCTTC; CDR3: CASSEGWTGYNEQFF
V: TRBV6-5; D: -; J: TRBJ1-2; size: -; DNA: TGTGCCAGCAGTTACCCGACGGGGGCGGGCTATGGCTACACCTTC; CDR3: CASSYPTGAGYGYTF
V: TRBV4-1; D: -; J: TRBJ2-3; size: -; DNA: TGCGCCAGCAGCCAAGAAGGAATGGTTAAAGATACGCAGTATTTT; CDR3: CASSQEGMVKDTQYF
V: TRBV7-3; D: -; J: TRBJ1-1; size: -; DNA: TGTGCCAGAAGCTTAATTAATGAAGCAGGAACATTGAACACTGAAGCTTTCTTT; CDR3: CARSLINEAGTLNTEAFF
V: TRBV19; D: TRBD2; J: TRBJ2-3; size: -; DNA: TGTGCCAGTAGTATAGGTTCAGTAGCGGGAGATACGCAGTATTTT; CDR3: CASSIGSVAGDTQYF
V: TRBV29-1; D: TRBD1; J: TRBJ2-7; size: -; DNA: TGCAGCGCCGCCGGGACAGAAAAATCCTACGAGCAGTACTTC; CDR3: CSAAGTEKSYEQYF
V: TRBV18; D: -; J: TRBJ1-1; size: -; DNA: TGTGCCAGCTCACCTTTACCCGGGGGGCCGGAGGGGACTGAAGCTTTCTTT; CDR3: CASSPLPGGPEGTEAFF
V: TRBV28; D: TRBD2; J: TRBJ2-1; size: -; DNA: TGTGCCAGCAGCCCGGGTAGCGGGAGGCTCTCGGGGAATGAGCAGTTCTTC; CDR3: CASSPGSGRLSGNEQFF
V: TRBV13; D: -; J: TRBJ2-1; size: -; DNA: TGTGCCAGCAGCTTCCCCTCCTACAATGAGCAGTTCTTC; CDR3: CASSFPSYNEQFF
V: TRBV5-1; D: -; J: TRBJ2-3; size: -; DNA: TGCGCCAGCAGCTTGATAGCGAGCACAGATACGCAGTATTTT; CDR3: CASSLIASTDTQYF
V: TRBV4-1; D: -; J: TRBJ1-2; size: -; DNA: TGCGCCAGCAGCCAAGGAGCTCTCAGGGATACCTATGGCTACACCTTC; CDR3: CASSQGALRDTYGYTF
V: TRBV4-2; D: TRBD1; J: TRBJ2-1; size: once; DNA: TGTGCCAGCAGCCCCACAGGGGGCTCCTACAATGAGCAGTTCTTC; CDR3: CASSPTGGSYNEQFF
V: TRBV19; D: -; J: TRBJ1-2; size: -; DNA: TGTGCCAGTAGTATTCGGTCCACGACAGTTAGTACTATTGGTCGATATGGCTACACCTTC; CDR3: CASSIRSTTVSTIGRYGYTF
V: TRBV6-6; D: TRBD1; J: TRBJ1-2; size: -; DNA: TGTGCCAGCAGCCCTCAGGGGGAGCCGTATGGCTACACCTTC; CDR3: CASSPQGEPYGYTF
V: TRBV19; D: TRBD2; J: TRBJ2-3; size: -; DNA: TGTGCCAGTAGCCCCTTAGCGGGGCGCACAGATACGCAGTATTTT; CDR3: CASSPLAGRTDTQYF
V: TRBV7-2; D: -; J: TRBJ2-5; size: once; DNA: TGTGCCAGCAGCCCGGTCGCGTCGGGGCAGGGGACCCAGTACTTC; CDR3: CASSPVASGQGTQYF
V: TRBV6-5; D: -; J: TRBJ2-7; size: -; DNA: TGTGCCAGCGCACGGACAGCTTACGAGCAGTACTTC; CDR3: CASARTAYEQYF
V: TRBV23-1; D: TRBD1; J: TRBJ1-1; size: -; DNA: TGCGCCGGACCCCGGACAGGGGTTTTAATAAGTAACTTTACTCGAACACTTAAGTCTGAAGCTTTCTTT; CDR3: CAGPRTGVLISNFTRTLKSEAFF
V: TRBV19; D: TRBD1; J: TRBJ1-3; size: -; DNA: TGTGCCAGCGGGACAGGCGGAAACACCATATATTTT; CDR3: CASGTGGNTIYF